Presented here are 24 T cell receptor beta chains from one specimen sequenced in a study of blood T cell repertoires in COVID-19 (dated by TCRdb to the early 2020s). Receptor libraries were prepared by the immunoSEQ multiplex PCR assay. Sourced from immuneACCESS, this table was stored by TCRdb with only in-frame sequences that have V and J called. A share of the clones is absent; for the studies checked, an unresolved V gene accounts for under half, and the remainder has no known explanation. The sample has 100,000 to 150,000 clones on record, 70% to 90% of them singletons. The leading ten clones occupy 1.2% of the sample. Sequencing was done on a sample of peripheral blood. Source of these receptors: a woman older than 75 with acute or convalescent COVID-19.

This sequence joins TRBV18 and TRBJ1-2, with TRBD1 matching over 10 bases. Germline V gene lookup returns CDR1 KGHSH and CDR2 LQKENI. The CDR3 spans 17 residues. J lost 0 bases, V lost 3 bases, and 7 bases had no gene match. The CDR3 loop reads CASSPAGQGPPNYGYTF. The CDR3 DNA reads as TGTGCCAGCTCACCTGCGGGACAGGGGCCCCCTAACTATGGCTACACCTTC.

The rearrangement joins TRBV6-1 to TRBJ1-1; D is unresolved. This CDR3 comprises 11 residues. V shed 3 bases and J shed 10 bases, with 9 bases lying between them. CDR1 is MNHNS and CDR2 is SASEGT in the germline V gene. CDR3 region: CASSEVGGAFF. The CDR3 coding sequence is TGTGCCAGCAGTGAGGTAGGAGGAGCTTTCTTT.

The sample holds one count of this clone. The chain joins TRBV7-9 to TRBJ2-7, with D maybe TRBD2 (7 bases). Trimming left V 5 bases short and J 11 bases short, with 22 bases between. Germline lookup yields CDR1 SEHNR and CDR2 FQNEAQ (reference sequence). The CDR3 sequence is 14 residues long. CDR3 amino acids: CASSDRGGLTAEYF. CDR3 DNA sequence: TGTGCCAGCAGCGACCGCGGGGGCCTAACCGCGGAGTACTTC.

A single count supports this clone. The gene calls are TRBV4-1 and TRBJ2-7; 8 nucleotides line up with TRBD1. Per germline, CDR1 MGHRA and CDR2 YSYEKL. Trimming took 1 base from V and 10 from J; bases not matched to a gene: 6. This CDR3 is 13 amino acids long. The CDR3 spells CASSQVQGVPQYF. CDR3 nucleotides: TGCGCCAGCAGCCAAGTACAGGGGGTTCCCCAGTACTTC.

The chain joins TRBV19 to TRBJ2-5, with 9 bases identical to TRBD1. Germline assignment: CDR1 LNHDA and CDR2 SQIVND (reference sequence). The ends lost 6 bases at V and 1 base at J; junction bases unmatched: 6. The CDR3 is made up of 15 amino acids. For the CDR3, the DNA is TGTGCCAGTAGCGACAGGGGGGCAGCCCAAGAGACCCAGTACTTC. Encoded protein: CASSDRGAAQETQYF.

This chain joins TRBV10-1 and TRBJ1-2; the D is unclear. From germline, CDR1 is WNHNN and CDR2 SYGVQD (reference sequence). V lost 3 bases, J lost 5 bases, and 10 bases lay in between. This CDR3 contains 13 residues. Written as DNA, the CDR3 is TGCGCCAGCAGTGATGAGAGACTATATGGCTACACCTTC. Translating gives CASSDERLYGYTF.

The rearrangement uses TRBV3-1 (or the pseudogene TRBV3-2) and TRBJ1-2, with TRBD1 matching over 8 bases. From germline, CDR1 is LGHDT and CDR2 YNNKEL (reference sequence). J gave up 4 bases and V 4 bases, and 2 bases lay outside the gene matches. This CDR3 spans 13 amino acids. The CDR3 spells CASSPTGGYGYTF. As DNA, the CDR3 is TGTGCCAGCAGCCCTACAGGGGGCTATGGCTACACCTTC.

This rearrangement joins TRBV9 to TRBJ1-3, with a weak D call TRBD1 (6 bases). Germline lookup yields CDR1 SGDLS and CDR2 YYNGEE. V was clipped by 0 bases and J by 0 bases, with 10 bases between them. The CDR3 totals 16 residues. CDR3 bases: TGTGCCAGCAGCGTAGGGTCGACAGGCTCTGGAAACACCATATATTTT. Translation: CASSVGSTGSGNTIYF.

The genes are TRBV7-2 and TRBJ2-2; unclear D gene. The CDR3 runs 14 residues. Trimming stripped 0 bases from V and 4 bases from J, with 6 bases between. CDR1 and CDR2 (germline): SGHTA, FQGNSA. The CDR3 region is CASSLARGTGELFF. In DNA form, the CDR3 reads TGTGCCAGCAGCTTAGCCCGAGGCACCGGGGAGCTGTTTTTT.

The CDR3, as DNA: TGTGCCAGCCAACGTGGACAGGGGGACTATGGCTACACCTTC. Protein product: CASQRGQGDYGYTF. V gene TRBV19 combines with J gene TRBJ1-2; the match to TRBD1 covers 10 bases. CDR1 is LNHDA and CDR2 is SQIVND in the germline V gene (reference sequence). Losses at the gene ends were 9 bases for V and 3 bases for J; bases not matched to a gene: 7. The CDR3 contains 14 residues.

The chain joins TRBV9 to TRBJ2-2, with 12 bases that match TRBD2. CDR3 length: 15 residues. Trimming removed 3 bases from V and 6 bases from J; junction bases left unmatched: 3. Germline V CDR1 and CDR2: SGDLS, YYNGEE. This CDR3 reads CASSETSGGAGELFF. CDR3 bases: TGTGCCAGCAGCGAGACTAGCGGGGGTGCCGGGGAGCTGTTTTTT.

The gene calls are TRBV10-3 and TRBJ2-2, with TRBD2 as a possible D gene (5 bases). V lost 3 bases and J 1 base, leaving 12 bases between the germline ends. Germline V gives CDR1 ENHRY, CDR2 SYGVKD. The CDR3 spans 16 residues. The CDR3 here is CAISDASRRNTGELFF. CDR3 bases: TGTGCCATCAGTGACGCTAGCAGAAGGAACACCGGGGAGCTGTTTTTT.

The chain couples TRBV5-1 to TRBJ1-1; D is unresolved. CDR3 size: 13 residues. CDR1 and CDR2 from the germline V gene are SGHRS and YFSETQ. With 1 base removed from V and 2 bases from J, the gap between germline ends came to 6 bases. CDR3 region: CASSLFNNTEAFF. In DNA, the CDR3 is TGCGCCAGCAGCTTGTTCAATAACACTGAAGCTTTCTTT.

The chain combines TRBV19 with TRBJ2-5; 8 bases map to TRBD1. J gave up 5 bases and V 4 bases, and 9 bases lay outside the gene matches. Germline V gives CDR1 LNHDA, CDR2 SQIVND (reference sequence). This CDR3 region has 15 residues. The CDR3 loop reads CASSTGAGGRETQYF. In DNA, the CDR3 is TGTGCCAGTAGTACCGGGGCAGGGGGCCGGGAGACCCAGTACTTC.

The rearrangement uses TRBV7-2 and TRBJ2-5; 8 nucleotides align to TRBD1. CDR1 and CDR2 from the germline V gene are SGHTA and FQGNSA. Trimming cost V 5 bases and J 5 bases; bases outside gene matches: 10. This CDR3 region has 15 residues. The CDR3 region is CASSPRDRPRETQYF. In DNA, the CDR3 is TGTGCCAGCAGCCCGAGGGACAGGCCGAGGGAGACCCAGTACTTC.

The chain couples TRBV5-1 to TRBJ1-6, with 7 nucleotides matching TRBD1. Germline V gene data show CDR1 as SGHRS and CDR2 as YFSETQ. The CDR3 extends over 15 amino acids. J gave up 9 bases and V 0 bases, and 6 bases lay outside the gene matches. The CDR3 loop reads CASSLEQGLGSPLHF. CDR3 sequence (DNA): TGCGCCAGCAGCTTGGAACAGGGGCTCGGTTCACCCCTCCACTTT.

In its sample, this clone was seen once. This chain uses TRBV10-2 with TRBJ2-5, with D perhaps matching TRBD1 (6 bases). The V end lost 8 bases, the J end lost 2 bases, and 9 bases lay between the germline ends. Germline values: CDR1 WSHSY, CDR2 SAAADI. The CDR3 length is 12 residues. CDR3 coding DNA: TGCGCCAGCGGGGGCCGTCAAGAGACCCAGTACTTC. It codes for CASGGRQETQYF.

The rearrangement uses TRBV6-1 and TRBJ2-5; TRBD2 is a possible D gene (6 bases). Germline CDR1 reads MNHNS; CDR2 reads SASEGT. CDR3 length: 15 residues. V gave up 1 base and J gave up 5 bases, with 14 bases separating them. The CDR3 loop reads CASSEVEGLRETQYF. CDR3 nucleotide sequence: TGTGCCAGCAGTGAAGTGGAGGGATTACGGGAGACCCAGTACTTC.

This sequence joins TRBV5-1 and TRBJ1-4, with 7 bases that match TRBD1. This CDR3 is built from 17 residues. Germline loops: CDR1 SGHRS, CDR2 YFSETQ. Losses at the gene ends were 6 bases for V and 0 bases for J; bases not matched to a gene: 11. CDR3 in amino acids: CASNHPGQLATNEKLFF. The CDR3 DNA reads TGCGCCAGCAACCACCCGGGACAGTTAGCAACTAATGAAAAACTGTTTTTT. The full variable domain, with the rest looked up from reference TRBV5-1 and TRBJ1-4, is KAGVTQTPRYLIKTRGQQVTLSCSPISGHRSVSWYQQTPGQGLQFLFEYFSETQRNKGNFPGRFSGRQFSNSRSEMNVSTLELGDSALYLCASNHPGQLATNEKLFFGSGTQLSVL.

This clone was found a few times. V is TRBV5-1 and J is TRBJ1-5; D unclear. V was cut by 0 bases and J by 6 bases, with 7 bases left in between. CDR3 size: 13 residues. Germline V gene data show CDR1 as SGHRS and CDR2 as YFSETQ. CDR3 DNA: TGCGCCAGCAGCTTGGCTCCGAGTCAGCCCCAGCATTTT. Its protein product is CASSLAPSQPQHF.

V gene TRBV11-3 combines with J gene TRBJ2-7; a possible D gene is TRBD1 (5 bases). Trimming took 5 bases from V and 2 from J, leaving 10 bases between them. Germline CDR1 and CDR2: SGHNT and YENEEA. CDR3 length: 13 residues. CDR3 DNA sequence: TGTGCCAGCAGCCCCCCAGGGACCTACGAGCAGTACTTC. Amino acids: CASSPPGTYEQYF.

The chain recombines TRBV11-2 with TRBJ2-5; perhaps TRBD2 as D (6 bases). The V end was cut by 5 bases, the J end by 8 bases, with 15 bases between. Per germline, CDR1 SGHAT and CDR2 FQNNGV. This CDR3 region has 13 residues. DNA of the CDR3: TGTGCCAGCAGCCTAGGGATGGGGGGAACCCAGTACTTC. The encoded protein is CASSLGMGGTQYF.

The chain joins TRBV6-5 to TRBJ1-1; D might be TRBD1 (6 bases). The CDR3 is 15 residues long. The germline CDR1 and CDR2 sequences are MNHEY and SVGAGI. Deletions cut 10 bases from V and 2 bases from J, with 20 bases between. The CDR3 sequence: CATSGGQVYNTEAFF. The CDR3 coding sequence is TGTGCCACCTCGGGGGGGCAGGTTTATAACACTGAAGCTTTCTTT.

The chain links TRBV7-2 to TRBJ1-3; 9 nucleotides agree with TRBD1. CDR1 is SGHTA and CDR2 is FQGNSA in the germline V gene. The CDR3 is 16 residues long. V dropped 4 bases and J dropped 1; count of bases not matched to a gene: 5. CDR3 region: CASSSGQGRSGNTIYF. The CDR3 nucleotides read TGTGCCAGCAGCTCCGGACAGGGGAGGTCTGGAAACACCATATATTTT.